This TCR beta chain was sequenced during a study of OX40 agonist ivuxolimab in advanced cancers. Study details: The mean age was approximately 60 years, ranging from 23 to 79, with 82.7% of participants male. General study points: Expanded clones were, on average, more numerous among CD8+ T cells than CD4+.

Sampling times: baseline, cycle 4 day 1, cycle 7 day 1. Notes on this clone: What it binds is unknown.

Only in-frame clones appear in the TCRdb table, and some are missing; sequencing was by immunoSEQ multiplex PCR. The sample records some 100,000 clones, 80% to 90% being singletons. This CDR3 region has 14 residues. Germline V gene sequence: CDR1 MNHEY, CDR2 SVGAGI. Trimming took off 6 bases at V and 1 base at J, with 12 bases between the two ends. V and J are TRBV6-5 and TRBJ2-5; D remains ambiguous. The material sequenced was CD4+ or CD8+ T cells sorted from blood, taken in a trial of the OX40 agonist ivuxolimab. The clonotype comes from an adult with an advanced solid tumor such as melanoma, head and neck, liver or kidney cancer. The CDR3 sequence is CASSHGRAQETQYF. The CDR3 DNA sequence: TGTGCCAGCAGCCACGGTCGAGCCCAAGAGACCCAGTACTTC.